Listed below are T cell receptor beta chains from one sample, sequenced in a study of T cell repertoires in cytomegalovirus infection. TCRdb fed the reads into MiXCR, producing one record per CDR3 protein. The data hold nearly 550,000 distinct CDR3 sequences, with more than 15% observed a single time. Sequenced material: CD8+ T cells from PBMCs. The receptors shown here come from a human donor in good health (CMV status not recorded). Some clones in this sample may be carry-over from other donors' samples. Each CDR3 is given with its conserved first and last residue. Fields, in order: J gene, V gene, clone size, D gene, CDR3 protein, CDR3 DNA. The D gene is left open where the match is weak. Clone size is shown for a subset of rows, as once, few, many or a class of expanded clone.

TRBJ1-4 | TRBV27 | - | TRBD1 | CASSLWGQRNEKPFF | TGTGCCAGCAGTTTATGGGGACAGAGGAATGAAAAACCGTTTTTT
TRBJ2-2 | TRBV27 | - | TRBD1 | CASRFPGQGRTGELFF | TGTGCCAGCAGATTTCCGGGACAGGGGAGGACCGGGGAGCTGTTTTTT
TRBJ1-2 | TRBV12-3/TRBV12-4 | many | TRBD1 | CASSFRGQGKNGYTF | TGTGCCAGCAGTTTTCGCGGACAGGGGAAGAATGGCTACACCTTC
TRBJ1-1 | TRBV10-3 | few | - | CAISESTEGNARAFF | TGTGCCATCAGTGAGTCGACGGAGGGGAACGCTCGGGCTTTCTTT
TRBJ1-2 | TRBV7-8 | many | TRBD1 | CASSSDREQAGGYTF | TGTGCCAGCAGCTCGGACAGGGAGCAAGCGGGCGGCTACACCTTC
TRBJ1-1 | TRBV4-2 | - | - | CASSQVRSPNMNTEAFF | TGTGCCAGCAGCCAAGTCAGGTCTCCAAACATGAACACTGAAGCTTTCTTT
TRBJ2-7 | TRBV12-3/TRBV12-4 | many | - | CASSLLHPAYEQYF | TGTGCCAGCAGTTTATTACACCCAGCCTACGAGCAGTACTTC
TRBJ1-6 | TRBV4-2 | few | - | CASSQVDRGGALSPLHF | TGTGCCAGCAGCCAAGTTGATCGGGGGGGGGCACTCTCACCCCTCCACTTT
TRBJ2-1 | TRBV7-2 | many | TRBD2 | CASSFLSGSGEQFF | TGTGCCAGCAGCTTCCTTAGCGGGAGTGGTGAGCAGTTCTTC
TRBJ2-5 | TRBV11-2 | few | - | CASSLRWGIQETQYF | TGTGCCAGCAGCTTAAGGTGGGGTATCCAAGAGACCCAGTACTTC
TRBJ2-1 | TRBV20-1 | - | TRBD2 | CSARDLLAGLNEQFF | TGCAGTGCTAGAGATCTACTAGCGGGGCTCAATGAGCAGTTCTTC
TRBJ2-7 | TRBV7-9 | many | TRBD2 | CASSLDGKREGRYEQYF | TGTGCCAGCAGCTTAGATGGGAAGAGGGAGGGCCGATACGAGCAGTACTTC
TRBJ1-5 | TRBV20-1 | - | TRBD1 | CSATDRGPGQPQHF | TGCAGTGCTACGGACAGGGGGCCTGGTCAGCCCCAGCATTTT
TRBJ2-7 | TRBV18 | - | TRBD2 | CASSPHTSGGPGLPYEQYF | TGTGCCAGCTCACCCCACACTAGCGGGGGGCCTGGACTCCCCTACGAGCAGTACTTC
TRBJ2-1 | TRBV3-1 | - | TRBD2 | CASSQVLVSGVLSYNEQFF | TGTGCCAGCAGCCAGGTTCTAGTTAGCGGGGTACTCTCCTACAATGAGCAGTTCTTC
TRBJ1-5 | TRBV20-1 | many | - | CSARPSFDRSSPQHF | TGCAGTGCTAGACCCTCTTTTGACAGATCGTCGCCCCAGCATTTT
TRBJ2-5 | TRBV6-1 | - | TRBD1 | CASTRSGGTGETQYF | TGTGCCAGCACTCGGTCAGGGGGTACAGGGGAGACCCAGTACTTC
TRBJ1-4 | TRBV6-1 | - | - | CASSSPTGLFF | TGTGCCAGCAGTTCCCCGACGGGATTGTTTTTT
TRBJ2-1 | TRBV7-3 | many | TRBD1 | CASSLDRGPDSEQFF | TGTGCCAGCAGCTTGGACAGGGGTCCCGATAGTGAGCAGTTCTTC
TRBJ2-2 | TRBV27 | few | TRBD1 | CASSFLRTGMNTGELFF | TGTGCCAGCAGTTTTCTCCGGACAGGGATGAACACCGGGGAGCTGTTTTTT
TRBJ2-1 | TRBV12-3/TRBV12-4 | few | - | CASSFAPRGNEQFF | TGTGCCAGCAGTTTCGCCCCCAGGGGCAATGAGCAGTTCTTC
TRBJ2-6 | TRBV7-9 | many | TRBD1 | CASSDPDRTSGANVLTF | TGTGCCAGCAGCGATCCGGACAGGACCTCTGGGGCCAACGTCCTGACTTTC
TRBJ2-2 | TRBV27 | - | TRBD2 | CASKLAGGPTGELFF | TGTGCCAGCAAACTAGCGGGAGGGCCGACCGGGGAGCTGTTTTTT
TRBJ1-2 | TRBV7-9 | many | TRBD1 | CASTPGGRRPNLYGYTF | TGTGCCAGCACCCCAGGGGGCAGGCGCCCTAACCTCTATGGCTACACCTTC
TRBJ2-3 | TRBV4-1 | many | - | CASSQTGASSTDTQYF | TGCGCCAGCAGCCAAACCGGGGCTTCGAGCACAGATACGCAGTATTTT
TRBJ2-5 | TRBV9 | many | - | CASSVGGGGEETQYF | TGTGCCAGCAGCGTAGGAGGCGGCGGGGAAGAGACCCAGTACTTC
TRBJ2-7 | TRBV20-1 | few | TRBD2 | CSAGPGLASSYEQYF | TGCAGTGCGGGGCCGGGACTAGCCAGCTCCTACGAGCAGTACTTC
TRBJ2-1 | TRBV7-9 | - | - | CASSEQDYNEQFF | TGTGCCAGCAGCGAACAGGACTACAATGAGCAGTTCTTC
TRBJ2-5 | TRBV6-5 | - | TRBD1 | CASSPTAGTGRQKETQYF | TGTGCCAGCAGTCCCACCGCCGGGACAGGAAGGCAAAAAGAGACCCAGTACTTC
TRBJ2-3 | TRBV11-2 | few | - | CASSWLERDGDTQYF | TGTGCCAGTTCCTGGTTGGAACGGGACGGCGATACGCAGTATTTT
TRBJ1-1 | TRBV5-5 | - | TRBD1 | CASSSRDSGMNTEAFF | TGTGCCAGCAGCTCCCGGGACAGCGGCATGAACACTGAAGCTTTCTTT
TRBJ2-2 | TRBV7-6 | - | TRBD2 | CASSLLGLDPRELFF | TGTGCCAGCAGCCTTTTAGGACTAGATCCCAGGGAGCTGTTTTTT
TRBJ2-7 | TRBV10-3 | - | - | CAISDPGSPYEQYF | TGTGCCATCAGTGACCCAGGGAGCCCCTACGAGCAGTACTTC
TRBJ2-1 | TRBV28 | - | - | CASSLDSFVGEQFF | TGTGCCAGCAGCCTCGACAGTTTTGTGGGTGAGCAGTTCTTC
TRBJ1-1 | TRBV14 | few | TRBD1 | CASRQGGNEAFF | TGTGCCAGCAGACAGGGGGGGAATGAAGCTTTCTTT
TRBJ2-1 | TRBV12-3/TRBV12-4 | many | - | CASNPSGDSYNEQFF | TGTGCCAGCAATCCCTCGGGCGATTCCTACAATGAGCAGTTCTTC
TRBJ2-2 | TRBV5-6 | few | - | CASSSGTLGYTGELFF | TGTGCCAGCAGCTCGGGGACTTTGGGTTACACCGGGGAGCTGTTTTTT
TRBJ2-4 | TRBV6-6 | many | - | CASSYSRAGWGKNIQYF | TGTGCCAGCAGTTACTCGAGGGCGGGATGGGGCAAAAACATTCAGTACTTC
TRBJ1-5 | TRBV19 | - | - | CASSINGGVAQHF | TGTGCCAGTAGTATCAATGGGGGGGTAGCCCAGCATTTT
TRBJ2-5 | TRBV2 | - | - | CASRDSDALQETQYF | TGTGCCAGCAGGGACTCCGACGCTTTACAAGAGACCCAGTACTTC
TRBJ2-7 | TRBV9 | few | - | CASSVGGGSTYEQYF | TGTGCCAGCAGCGTAGGAGGAGGTTCGACCTACGAGCAGTACTTC
TRBJ1-6 | TRBV5-1 | few | TRBD1 | CASSSTRGQSPLHF | TGCGCCAGCAGCTCAACCAGGGGGCAGTCACCCCTCCACTTT
TRBJ2-7 | TRBV4-1 | many | TRBD2 | CASSQFLGLAGSFEQYF | TGCGCCAGCAGCCAATTCCTGGGACTAGCGGGATCCTTCGAGCAGTACTTC
TRBJ1-1 | TRBV12-3/TRBV12-4 | many | - | CASIGGTEAFF | TGTGCCAGTATCGGTGGCACTGAAGCTTTCTTT
TRBJ1-4 | TRBV11-2 | many | - | CASSSRDLDTPEKLFF | TGTGCCAGCAGCTCGCGAGACCTGGACACCCCGGAAAAACTGTTTTTT
TRBJ1-4 | TRBV20-1 | few | TRBD1 | CSARSTGGVEKLFF | TGCAGTGCTAGATCGACAGGGGGCGTTGAAAAACTGTTTTTT
TRBJ1-3 | TRBV19 | - | - | CASSIVSGNTIYF | TGTGCCAGTAGTATTGTTTCCGGAAACACCATATATTTT